This T cell receptor (beta chain) was profiled in a study of control samples from healthy donors and cancer patients (TCRdb year 2020). A remark on this clone: Its antigen is unknown. Base qualities are missing; no much larger clone stands one base away.

The method was the immunoSEQ multiplex PCR assay. Sourced from immuneACCESS, this table was stored by TCRdb with only in-frame sequences that have V and J called. A share of the clones is absent; for the studies checked, an unresolved V gene accounts for under half, and the remainder has no known explanation. The sample yields around 97,000 clones; around 89% were counted once. Over 15% of the sample comes from the top ten. V loses 2 bases at its end and J loses 12 bases; junction bases beyond the gene matches: 13. Counted from cysteine to phenylalanine, this CDR3 has 15 amino acids. Of all the DNA, just the CDR3 is kept, 45 bases in frame from base 1. The germline V gene (reference sequence) yields LGHDT for CDR1 and YNNKEL for CDR2.

Sequenced sample: PBMCs. The rearrangement joined TRBV3-1 (or the pseudogene TRBV3-2) to TRBJ2-1, with 7 bases aligning to TRBD1. The sequence derives from a man aged 60 to 69 with lung cancer. The CDR3 region has the sequence CASSQSTGAGVSQFF. The nucleotide sequence is given as TGTGCCAGCAGCCAATCAACAGGGGCTGGTGTGTCGCAGTTCTTC.